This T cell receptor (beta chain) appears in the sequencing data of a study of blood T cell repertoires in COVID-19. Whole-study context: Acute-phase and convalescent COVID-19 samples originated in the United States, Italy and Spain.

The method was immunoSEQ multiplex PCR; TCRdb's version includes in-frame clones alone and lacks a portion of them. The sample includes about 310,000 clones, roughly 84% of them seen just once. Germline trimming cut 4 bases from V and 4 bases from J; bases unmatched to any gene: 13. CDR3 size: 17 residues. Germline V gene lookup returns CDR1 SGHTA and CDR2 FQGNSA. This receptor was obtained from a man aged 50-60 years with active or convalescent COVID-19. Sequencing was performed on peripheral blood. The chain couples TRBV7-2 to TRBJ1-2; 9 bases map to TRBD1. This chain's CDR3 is CASSSRVWTGESYGYTF. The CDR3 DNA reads TGTGCCAGCAGCTCCAGGGTATGGACAGGGGAAAGCTATGGCTACACCTTC. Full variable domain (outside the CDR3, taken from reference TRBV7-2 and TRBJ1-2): GAGVSQSPSNKVTEKGKDVELRCDPISGHTALYWYRQSLGQGLEFLIYFQGNSAPDKSGLPSDRFSAERTGGSVSTLTIQRTQQEDSAVYLCASSSRVWTGESYGYTFGSGTRLTVV.